This TCR beta chain was recorded in a study of T cells in Graves' hyperthyroidism and ophthalmopathy. V gave up 3 bases and J gave up 7 bases, with 6 bases separating them. The CDR3 spans 11 residues. Patients having uncontrolled infection, another autoimmune disease, pregnancy or lactation were not included. Clinical symptoms, serum thyroxine and TRAb, thyroid ultrasound and orbital computed tomography were used for the diagnoses. The TCR beta CDR3 regions underwent amplification using RNA transcripts as the source. The HTBI set primed first-round TCR CDR3 RT-PCR. TCRdb used MiXCR to reprocess the multiplex PCR reads, holding one entry per CDR3 protein. The top ten hold roughly 10% of the sample, which has some 760,000 distinct CDR3 sequences, 11% to 15% seen once. This clonotype was detected many times.

This chain links TRBV12-3 or TRBV12-4 with TRBJ1-2, with D unresolved. This clonotype originated in a woman in her late teens or twenties with Graves' hyperthyroidism. Material for sequencing was blood. In nucleotides, the CDR3 is TGTGCCAGCAGTTTTAAGTCTGGCTACACCTTC. The encoded protein is CASSFKSGYTF.